Listed below are T cell receptor beta chains from one sample, sequenced in a study of blood T cell repertoires in COVID-19. Sequencing was performed with immunoSEQ multiplex PCR; in TCRdb, only in-frame clones are kept and a portion is missing. The sample gives fewer than 250,000 clones, approximately 82% of which show up once; approximately 2.6% is in the top ten. Sample: peripheral blood. Every receptor here comes from a woman in her seventies with active or convalescent COVID-19. CDR3s include the opening cysteine and the closing phenylalanine or tryptophan. The order of the fields is V gene, CDR3 length, J gene, CDR3 protein.

V: TRBV30
length: 12
J: TRBJ1-1
CDR3: CAWKVMRTEAFF

V: TRBV5-1
length: 13
J: TRBJ2-1
CDR3: CASMSGGGNEQFF

V: TRBV6-1
length: 13
J: TRBJ1-2
CDR3: CASSEGGSHGYTF

V: TRBV7-8
length: 15
J: TRBJ2-2
CDR3: CASSLVDSDTGELFF

V: TRBV18
length: 15
J: TRBJ1-2
CDR3: CASSPGGGRDYGYTF

V: TRBV4-2
length: 12
J: TRBJ2-7
CDR3: CASSQVEGGQYF

V: TRBV19
length: 15
J: TRBJ1-4
CDR3: CASSIQVATNEKLFF

V: TRBV5-5
length: 14
J: TRBJ2-3
CDR3: CASSLDRGGDTQYF

V: TRBV24-1
length: 15
J: TRBJ2-7
CDR3: CATSDSGTGGYEQYF

V: TRBV3-1/TRBV3-2
length: 14
J: TRBJ1-3
CDR3: CASSQPGPGNTIYF

V: TRBV7-9
length: 16
J: TRBJ2-3
CDR3: CASSYLGLAGGDTQYF

V: TRBV4-3
length: 18
J: TRBJ2-2
CDR3: CASSQESIRQGATGELFF

V: TRBV18
length: 17
J: TRBJ2-1
CDR3: CASSNSPGLAGRTEQFF

V: TRBV7-3
length: 13
J: TRBJ1-2
CDR3: CASSFDRGQGYTF

V: TRBV7-8
length: 15
J: TRBJ1-3
CDR3: CASSLARGGRNTIYF

V: TRBV30
length: 11
J: TRBJ1-1
CDR3: CAWSVDTGAFF

V: TRBV5-1
length: 15
J: TRBJ1-5
CDR3: CASSLSPGNNQPQHF

V: TRBV7-9
length: 14
J: TRBJ2-3
CDR3: CASSPSGAADTQYF

V: TRBV7-9
length: 13
J: TRBJ1-5
CDR3: CASSLEGAQPQHF

V: TRBV28
length: 14
J: TRBJ2-1
CDR3: CASARWLAGNEQFF

V: TRBV19
length: 13
J: TRBJ1-1
CDR3: CASKGGPPLGAFF

V: TRBV7-9
length: 13
J: TRBJ1-2
CDR3: CASSSGRPRGYTF

V: TRBV7-2
length: 15
J: TRBJ2-1
CDR3: CASSLSGTDYNEQFF

V: TRBV2
length: 16
J: TRBJ2-1
CDR3: CASSEGSGRRYNEQFF

V: TRBV30
length: 16
J: TRBJ1-3
CDR3: CAWSVPRAASGNTIYF

V: TRBV5-4
length: 14
J: TRBJ1-3
CDR3: CASSLERGGNTIYF

V: TRBV18
length: 15
J: TRBJ2-1
CDR3: CASSPQDPPGNEQFF

V: TRBV5-1
length: 14
J: TRBJ1-1
CDR3: CASKQPLQDTEAFF

V: TRBV5-1
length: 14
J: TRBJ1-4
CDR3: CASSPDTSNEKLFF

V: TRBV28
length: 14
J: TRBJ2-2
CDR3: CASSFQGAAGELFF

V: TRBV7-3
length: 12
J: TRBJ1-1
CDR3: CASSPGVGEAFF

V: TRBV10-3
length: 15
J: TRBJ2-2
CDR3: CAHSPRGGGTGELFF

V: TRBV19
length: 14
J: TRBJ2-3
CDR3: CASSTGLVGRTQYF

V: TRBV11-2
length: 14
J: TRBJ2-7
CDR3: CASSSSGGIYEQYF

V: TRBV3-1/TRBV3-2
length: 16
J: TRBJ2-5
CDR3: CASSQEGGEYQETQYF

V: TRBV7-8
length: 16
J: TRBJ1-2
CDR3: CASSPQTTGTGFGYTF

V: TRBV2
length: 15
J: TRBJ1-4
CDR3: CASTLQGGWDEKLFF

V: TRBV7-3
length: 19
J: TRBJ2-3
CDR3: CASSLTPRTGRFPPDTQYF

V: TRBV6-2/TRBV6-3
length: 15
J: TRBJ2-1
CDR3: CASSYRQGSGDEQFF

V: TRBV6-5
length: 15
J: TRBJ1-6
CDR3: CASSYSREDNSPLHF

V: TRBV29-1
length: 16
J: TRBJ1-3
CDR3: CSVEDHPGEKRNTIYF

V: TRBV5-8
length: 15
J: TRBJ2-3
CDR3: CASSLAFAGPDTQYF

V: TRBV2
length: 16
J: TRBJ2-3
CDR3: CASIRPGTFSTDTQYF

V: TRBV5-4
length: 17
J: TRBJ1-3
CDR3: CASSVGMTGHSGNTIYF

V: TRBV5-4
length: 17
J: TRBJ2-2
CDR3: CASSLRAGGSNTGELFF

V: TRBV27
length: 16
J: TRBJ2-3
CDR3: CASSLWASGGTDTQYF

V: TRBV29-1
length: 14
J: TRBJ1-1
CDR3: CSGSGHRRGTEAFF

V: TRBV10-3
length: 14
J: TRBJ1-5
CDR3: CAISERGSNQPQHF

V: TRBV19
length: 15
J: TRBJ1-5
CDR3: CASRLTGGHNQPQHF

V: TRBV28
length: 15
J: TRBJ2-7
CDR3: CASSPGSGNSYEQYF

V: TRBV21-1
length: 14
J: TRBJ1-4
CDR3: CASSKSGGPEKLFF

V: TRBV2
length: 15
J: TRBJ2-3
CDR3: CADLVAGVRTDTQYF

V: TRBV19
length: 16
J: TRBJ2-1
CDR3: CASSIRAGHTYNEQFF

V: TRBV11-2
length: 14
J: TRBJ1-5
CDR3: CASSLGRGSQPQHF

V: TRBV4-2
length: 16
J: TRBJ2-2
CDR3: CASSQDWAGGTGELFF

V: TRBV7-2
length: 14
J: TRBJ1-1
CDR3: CASSLVWRVAEAFF

V: TRBV19
length: 16
J: TRBJ2-6
CDR3: CASSIGRQSGANVLTF

V: TRBV7-9
length: 13
J: TRBJ2-7
CDR3: CASSTRSTYEQYF

V: TRBV11-3
length: 14
J: TRBJ1-2
CDR3: CANPGDRGSYGYTF

V: TRBV7-7
length: 13
J: TRBJ2-5
CDR3: CASGASGLETQYF